This is a list of T cell receptor beta chains from one sample in a study of blood T cell repertoires in COVID-19. Using immunoSEQ multiplex PCR, the repertoire was profiled, and TCRdb retains in-frame clones only, with some absent. Of around 480,000 clones in the sample, more than 70% were seen once. The material sequenced was peripheral blood. These receptors were taken from a woman in her fifties or sixties with COVID-19, enrolled during active disease. Each CDR3 is given with its conserved first and last residue. The D gene is left open where the match is weak. Clone size, where shown, is once, few, many, or a class for clones that have expanded.

V	D	J	size	CDR3	DNA
TRBV19	TRBD1	TRBJ1-5	few	CASLDRVASQPQHF	TGTGCCAGTCTTGACAGGGTGGCGAGTCAGCCCCAGCATTTT
TRBV7-6	TRBD2	TRBJ2-3	.	CASSQSGGRDTQYF	TGTGCCAGCAGCCAGAGCGGGGGGCGGGATACGCAGTATTTT
TRBV2	.	TRBJ1-2	.	CASSEIQASLYGYTF	TGTGCCAGCAGTGAGATCCAGGCGTCACTCTATGGCTACACCTTC
TRBV5-1	.	TRBJ1-2	.	CATVYREGGGYTF	TGCGCCACGGTTTACAGGGAAGGAGGTGGCTACACCTTC
TRBV4-1	TRBD1	TRBJ1-4	.	CASGGQGQGGLFF	TGCGCCAGCGGTGGGCAGGGTCAGGGGGGACTGTTTTTT
TRBV29-1	.	TRBJ2-1	.	CSVDLDTDEQFF	TGCAGCGTTGACCTAGATACCGATGAGCAGTTCTTC
TRBV12-3/TRBV12-4	.	TRBJ1-2	.	CASSWGGDGYTF	TGTGCCAGCAGTTGGGGGGGAGACGGCTACACCTTC
TRBV7-9	.	TRBJ2-3	.	CASSLAVGGSTDTQYF	TGTGCCAGCAGCTTAGCGGTCGGCGGGAGCACAGATACGCAGTATTTT
TRBV5-1	.	TRBJ2-3	.	CASSLSGASAGTDTQYF	TGCGCCAGCAGCTTAAGTGGGGCTTCGGCTGGCACAGATACGCAGTATTTT
TRBV6-5	.	TRBJ2-3	.	CASAGEGVGTDTQYF	TGTGCCAGCGCTGGAGAAGGCGTCGGCACAGATACGCAGTATTTT
TRBV5-6	TRBD2	TRBJ2-3	.	CASIGGEDTQYF	TGTGCCAGCATTGGGGGGGAAGATACGCAGTATTTT